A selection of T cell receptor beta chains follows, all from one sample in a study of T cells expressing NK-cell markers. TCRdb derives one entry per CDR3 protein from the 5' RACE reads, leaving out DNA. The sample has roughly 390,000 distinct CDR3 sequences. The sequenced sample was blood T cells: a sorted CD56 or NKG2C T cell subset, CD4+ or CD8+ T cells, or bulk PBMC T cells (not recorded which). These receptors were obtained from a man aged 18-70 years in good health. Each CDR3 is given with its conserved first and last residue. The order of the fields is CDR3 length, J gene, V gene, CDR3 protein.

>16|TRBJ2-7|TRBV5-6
CASSLRSAGASYEQYF
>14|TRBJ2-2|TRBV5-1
CASSTGQYYGELFF
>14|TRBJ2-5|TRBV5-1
CASSWGAHVQSQYF
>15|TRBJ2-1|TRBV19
CASNDARSSYNEQFF
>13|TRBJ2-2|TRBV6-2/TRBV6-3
CASSYRQIGELFF
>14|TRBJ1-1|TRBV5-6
CASSLEQTNTEAFF
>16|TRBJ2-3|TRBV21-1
CASRPYRGEGTDTQYF
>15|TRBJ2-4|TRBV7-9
CASSPGGVAKNIQYF
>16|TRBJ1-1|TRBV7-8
CASSLVGGTGYTEAFF
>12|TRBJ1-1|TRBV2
CASSEAITEAFF
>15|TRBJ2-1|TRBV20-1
CSAKDRGNSYNEQFF
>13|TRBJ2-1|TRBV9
CASSVMGEAEQFF
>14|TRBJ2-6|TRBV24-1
CATSDPPGANVLTF
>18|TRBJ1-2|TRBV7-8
CASSPRDFNWSPNYGYTF
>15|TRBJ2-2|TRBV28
CASSLTGYNTGELFF
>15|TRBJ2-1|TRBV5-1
CASSSPWGTQNEQFF
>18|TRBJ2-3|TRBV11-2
CASSSGLLGLAGTDTQYF
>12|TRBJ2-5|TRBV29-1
CSVELLGETQYF
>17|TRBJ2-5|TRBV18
CASSRNLAKPLWETQYF
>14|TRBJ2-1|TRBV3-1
CASSQVHRGNEQFF
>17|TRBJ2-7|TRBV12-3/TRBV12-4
CASSFPHRGLPNYEQYF
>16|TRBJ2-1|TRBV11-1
CASKDRGGGTYNEQFF
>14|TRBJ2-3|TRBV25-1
CASRQTGATDTQYF
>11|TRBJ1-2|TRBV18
CASSRELGYTF
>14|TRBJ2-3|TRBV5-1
CASSPRTSGGAAYF
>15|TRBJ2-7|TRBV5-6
CASSWVPDRGYEQYF
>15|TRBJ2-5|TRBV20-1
CTAPLPGQRDLAQYF
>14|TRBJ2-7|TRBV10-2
CASSSLSGGLEQYF
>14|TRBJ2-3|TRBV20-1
CSAPGTFARDTQYF
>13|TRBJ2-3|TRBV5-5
CASSLIHTDTQYF
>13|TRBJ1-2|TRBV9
CASSVRDSYGYTF
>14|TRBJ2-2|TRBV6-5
CASSFRLEGGELFF
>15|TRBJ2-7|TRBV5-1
CASRIIAEGSYEQYF
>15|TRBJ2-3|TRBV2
CASSRGGRDTDTQYF
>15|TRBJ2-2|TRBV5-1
CASSLAGALTGELFF
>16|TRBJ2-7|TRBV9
CASSVVGADRVDEQYF
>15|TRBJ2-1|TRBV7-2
CASSLLAGGNNEQFF
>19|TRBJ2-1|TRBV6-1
CASRIRDRGHATSYNEQFF
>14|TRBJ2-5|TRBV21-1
CASRTSGGAETQYF
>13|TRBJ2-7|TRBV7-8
CASSQGTGGEQYF
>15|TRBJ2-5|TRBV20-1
CSAHRAGPEQETQYF
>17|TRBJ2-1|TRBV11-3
CASSLDARTSRSNEQFF
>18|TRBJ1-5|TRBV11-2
CASEPGDRGKSSNQPQHF
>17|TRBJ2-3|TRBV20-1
CSPKPGGAGGLRDTQYF
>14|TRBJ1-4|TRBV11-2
CASSFLPAGEKLFF
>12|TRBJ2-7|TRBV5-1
CASSLFDREQYF